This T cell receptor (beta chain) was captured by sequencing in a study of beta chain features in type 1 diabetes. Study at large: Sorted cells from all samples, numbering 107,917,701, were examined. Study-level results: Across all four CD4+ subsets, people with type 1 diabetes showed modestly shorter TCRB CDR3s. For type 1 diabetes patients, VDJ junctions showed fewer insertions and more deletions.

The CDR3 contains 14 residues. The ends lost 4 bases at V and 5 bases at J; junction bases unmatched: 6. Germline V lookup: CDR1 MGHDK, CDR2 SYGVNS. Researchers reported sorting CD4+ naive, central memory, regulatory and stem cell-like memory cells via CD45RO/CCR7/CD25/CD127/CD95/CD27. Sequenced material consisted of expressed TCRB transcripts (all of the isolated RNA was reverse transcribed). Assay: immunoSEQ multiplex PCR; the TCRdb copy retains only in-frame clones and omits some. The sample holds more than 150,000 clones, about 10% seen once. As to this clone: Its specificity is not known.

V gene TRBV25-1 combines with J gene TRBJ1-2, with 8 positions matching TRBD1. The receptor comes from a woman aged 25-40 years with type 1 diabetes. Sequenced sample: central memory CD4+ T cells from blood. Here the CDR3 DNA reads TGTGCCAGCAGTGGATCAGGGGGCGAGTATGGCTACACCTTC. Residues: CASSGSGGEYGYTF.